Presented here are 28 T cell receptor beta chains from one specimen sequenced in a study of OX40 agonist ivuxolimab in advanced cancers. Preparation of the library involved the immunoSEQ multiplex PCR assay. TCRdb carries this immuneACCESS record with in-frame sequences only. Its versions omit some clonotypes, under half of them owing to an unresolved V gene in the studies checked, with the rest unexplained. In this sample the table shows roughly 42,000 clones, about 90% of which occur a single time. The top ten constitute 15% of the sample. The input for sequencing was CD4+ or CD8+ T cells sorted from blood, taken in a trial of the OX40 agonist ivuxolimab. The receptors shown here come from an adult with an advanced solid tumor such as melanoma, head and neck, liver or kidney cancer.

The genes are TRBV11-2 and TRBJ2-1, with a tentative D call TRBD1 (6 bases). Between the trimmed V and J ends, which lost 5 bases and 8 bases, there was a span of 16 bases. This CDR3 has 14 amino acids. Germline CDR1 reads SGHAT; CDR2 reads FQNNGV. The CDR3 loop is CASSAGTYLDEQFF. DNA for the CDR3: TGTGCCAGCAGCGCCGGGACATACCTCGATGAGCAGTTCTTC.

The chain joins TRBV27 to TRBJ2-7, with D hard to call. The CDR3 loop spans 14 amino acids. The ends were cut back, 3 bases at V and 0 bases at J, with 9 bases in the middle. The germline V gene encodes CDR1 MNHEY and CDR2 SMNVEV (reference sequence). CDR3 DNA: TGTGCCAGCAGTTTCGGCAGAAGCTCCTACGAGCAGTACTTC. Translating it yields CASSFGRSSYEQYF.

This chain uses TRBV19 with TRBJ2-2; TRBD1 might be the D (5 bases). The CDR3 runs to 14 residues. CDR1 LNHDA and CDR2 SQIVND come from the germline V gene (reference sequence). The V and J ends lost 5 bases and 6 bases respectively, with 13 bases between them. CDR3 nucleotides: TGTGCCAGTAGTTTGGGGCTAGTATCCGGGGAGCTGTTTTTT. Translating gives CASSLGLVSGELFF. The whole variable domain, filled in from reference TRBV19 and TRBJ2-2, reads DGGITQSPKYLFRKEGQNVTLSCEQNLNHDAMYWYRQDPGQGLRLIYYSQIVNDFQKGDIAEGYSVSREKKESFPLTVTSAQKNPTAFYLCASSLGLVSGELFFGEGSRLTVL.

The V call is TRBV7-9, the J call TRBJ2-5; 8 bases align to TRBD1. The germline CDR1 and CDR2 sequences are SEHNR and FQNEAQ (reference sequence). Losses at the gene ends were 6 bases for V and 1 base for J; bases not matched to a gene: 4. This CDR3 spans 14 amino acids. The CDR3 DNA sequence: TGTGCCAGCAGTCAGACAGGGGTCCAAGAGACCCAGTACTTC. It translates to CASSQTGVQETQYF.

The chain has TRBV29-1 and TRBJ2-3; TRBD1 matches at 7 bases. This CDR3 is built from 18 residues. After removal of 0 bases from V and 1 base from J, the junction contained 13 bases not matched to a gene. Per the germline V gene, CDR1 is SQVTM and CDR2 is ANQGSEA. The CDR3 loop is CSVEDPPTGSWGTDTQYF. CDR3 DNA: TGCAGCGTTGAAGATCCCCCGACAGGGTCATGGGGCACAGATACGCAGTATTTT.

The CDR3 coding sequence is TGTGCCAGCAGCGTACGGGACAGGGGGTCCTACGAGCAGTACGTC. It is translated as CASSVRDRGSYEQYV. The chain links TRBV11-2 to TRBJ2-7; 11 bases line up with TRBD1. Unmatched junction bases numbered 4, after V lost 5 bases and J lost 1 base. Germline V gene lookup returns CDR1 SGHAT and CDR2 FQNNGV. This CDR3 has 15 amino acids.

This chain connects TRBV5-4 to TRBJ2-7, with D possibly TRBD1 on 5 matching bases. This CDR3 comprises 13 residues. Germline assignment: CDR1 SGHNT and CDR2 YYREEE (reference sequence). The V end was cut by 5 bases, the J end by 0 bases, with 9 bases between. The CDR3 coding sequence is TGTGCCAGCAGAAACAGGCTCTCCTACGAGCAGTACTTC. Its translation is CASRNRLSYEQYF.

The J gene is TRBJ2-1, the V gene TRBV5-1; D is uncertain. CDR3 size: 17 residues. Germline V lookup: CDR1 SGHRS, CDR2 YFSETQ. The germline V and J ends were trimmed by 0 bases and 0 bases, with 13 bases remaining between them. CDR3 DNA: TGCGCCAGCAGCTTGGAATCTAGTGAGAGCTCCTACAATGAGCAGTTCTTC. Translated: CASSLESSESSYNEQFF.

The chain uses TRBV11-3 and TRBJ1-2, with a weak D call TRBD1 (5 bases). CDR1 is SGHNT and CDR2 is YENEEA in the germline V gene. V dropped 4 bases and J dropped 4 bases, with 7 bases sitting between them. The CDR3 runs to 12 residues. This CDR3 is CASSSGGYGYTF. The CDR3 nucleotides are TGTGCCAGCAGCTCCGGGGGCTATGGCTACACCTTC.

This chain joins TRBV4-1 and TRBJ1-4; 8 bases agree with TRBD1. This CDR3 has 17 amino acids. Trimming took 4 bases from V and 5 from J; bases not matched to a gene: 12. The V gene's germline CDR1 is MGHRA and CDR2 YSYEKL. This CDR3 reads CASSPIIIGTGNEKLFF. CDR3 DNA sequence: TGCGCCAGCAGCCCTATCATTATAGGGACAGGAAATGAAAAACTGTTTTTT.

The rearrangement uses TRBV7-8 and TRBJ2-1; tentative D call: TRBD2 (6 bases). With 5 bases removed from V and 2 bases from J, the gap between germline ends came to 10 bases. The CDR3 runs 14 residues. Germline V gene lookup returns CDR1 SGHVS and CDR2 FQNEAQ. For the CDR3, the DNA is TGTGCCAGCAGCGGAGGGCCCCCCTACAATGAGCAGTTCTTC. Residues: CASSGGPPYNEQFF.

The rearrangement links TRBV29-1 to TRBJ2-7; D not resolved. Trimming pared 3 bases from V and 6 bases from J, leaving 6 bases between. Germline V gene lookup returns CDR1 SQVTM and CDR2 ANQGSEA. This CDR3 region has 10 residues. The CDR3 sequence is CSVEASEQYF. In DNA form, the CDR3 reads TGCAGCGTTGAGGCTAGCGAGCAGTACTTC.

This clone was counted once. The chain couples TRBV5-4 to TRBJ2-7; no definite D call. CDR3 size: 13 residues. Germline V gene sequence: CDR1 SGHNT, CDR2 YYREEE (reference sequence). Trimming shortened V by 2 bases and J by 3 bases, and 9 bases separated the two germline ends. CDR3 sequence: CASSLGFDYEQYF. The CDR3 nucleotides are TGTGCCAGCAGCTTAGGCTTCGACTACGAGCAGTACTTC.

This clone occurred once. The chain is built from TRBV15 and TRBJ2-1, with 7 bases lining up with TRBD2. This CDR3 contains 15 residues. Trimming cost V 5 bases and J 1 base; bases outside gene matches: 5. CDR1 is LNHNV, CDR2 YYDKDF, per germline (reference sequence). CDR3 amino acids: CATSLLAESYNEQFF. Written as DNA, the CDR3 is TGTGCCACCAGCCTGCTAGCGGAGTCCTACAATGAGCAGTTCTTC. Full variable domain (missing parts from reference TRBV15 and TRBJ2-1): DAMVIQNPRYQVTQFGKPVTLSCSQTLNHNVMYWYQQKSSQAPKLLFHYYDKDFNNEADTPDNFQSRRPNTSFCFLDIRSPGLGDTAMYLCATSLLAESYNEQFFGPGTRLTVL.

The V call is TRBV4-3, the J call TRBJ2-7, with no clear D. Trimming took off 3 bases at V and 0 bases at J, with 9 bases between the two ends. This CDR3 is built from 14 residues. The germline gives CDR1 LGHNA, CDR2 YSLEER. The DNA for the CDR3 is TGCGCCAGCAGCCAGGACGCCCTCTCCTACGAGCAGTACTTC. Translated, it gives CASSQDALSYEQYF.

V usage is TRBV19 and J usage is TRBJ2-3; TRBD1 or TRBD2 may be the D gene (5 bases each). Germline V gives CDR1 LNHDA, CDR2 SQIVND (reference sequence). CDR3 length equals 17 residues. Between the trimmed V and J ends, which lost 1 base and 6 bases, there was a span of 20 bases. The CDR3 DNA reads as TGTGCCAGTAGTATAGGGCCCCGGGACCATAGCGCGGATACGCAGTATTTT. This gives the protein CASSIGPRDHSADTQYF.

The chain is built from TRBV4-1 and TRBJ1-2; D uncertain. Trimming removed 1 base at V and 4 bases at J, with 13 bases between. CDR1 MGHRA and CDR2 YSYEKL come from the germline V gene. This CDR3 spans 15 amino acids. Written as DNA, the CDR3 is TGCGCCAGCAGCCAAGCGGGCCCCACGGGCTATGGCTACACCTTC. It is translated as CASSQAGPTGYGYTF.

This clone was found once. The chain recombines TRBV7-9 with TRBJ2-1; tentatively, D is TRBD1 (6 bases). Trimming shortened V by 0 bases and J by 2 bases, and 17 bases separated the two germline ends. The CDR3 spans 18 residues. Per the germline V gene, CDR1 is SEHNR and CDR2 is FQNEAQ (reference sequence). DNA of the CDR3: TGTGCCAGCAGCTTAGCGGGGACAACCTTTAGCACCTACAATGAGCAGTTCTTC. It codes for CASSLAGTTFSTYNEQFF.

The rearrangement links TRBV7-9 to TRBJ1-4; D is undetermined. The CDR3 extends over 15 amino acids. Germline lookup yields CDR1 SEHNR and CDR2 FQNEAQ (reference sequence). Trimming pared 4 bases from V and 7 bases from J, leaving 16 bases between. CDR3 bases: TGTGCCAGCAGCTCAGACCATATTTCGCGTGAAAAACTGTTTTTT. Translation gives CASSSDHISREKLFF.

The gene calls are TRBV5-1 and TRBJ2-7; D ambiguous. Per germline, CDR1 SGHRS and CDR2 YFSETQ. The CDR3 runs to 14 residues. V lost 0 bases and J 1 base, leaving 8 bases between the germline ends. In DNA form, the CDR3 reads TGCGCCAGCAGCTTGGAGGGTTTATCCTACGAGCAGTACGTC. It is translated as CASSLEGLSYEQYV.

The chain employs TRBV28 and TRBJ1-1; 7 positions match TRBD1. The germline CDR1 and CDR2 sequences are MDHEN and SYDVKM. The CDR3 loop spans 14 amino acids. Unmatched junction bases numbered 9, after V lost 7 bases and J lost 4 bases. The CDR3 reads CASTLRGRGTEAFF. The CDR3 DNA follows: TGTGCCAGCACCCTAAGGGGGCGAGGCACTGAAGCTTTCTTT.

J is TRBJ2-1 and V is TRBV10-2, with D possibly being TRBD2 (5 bases). The CDR3 sequence is 15 residues long. Germline lookup yields CDR1 WSHSY and CDR2 SAAADI. Trimming cost V 8 bases and J 4 bases, with 18 bases left between them. This chain's CDR3 is CASSPKRNFYNEQFF. DNA for the CDR3: TGCGCCAGCTCGCCTAAGCGGAACTTTTACAATGAGCAGTTCTTC.

The gene calls are TRBV14 and TRBJ2-5; D is ambiguous. The J call could be wrong; TRBJ2-7 is a better fit for the DNA end. Germline-derived CDR1 and CDR2 are SGHDN and FVKESK. This CDR3 has 11 residues. The chain's CDR3 is CASSQAYEQYF. DNA of the CDR3: TGTGCCAGCAGCCAAGCGTACGAGCAGTACTTC.

This chain joins TRBV5-4 and TRBJ1-2, with D possibly matching TRBD1 (6 bases). The V and J ends lost 6 bases and 4 bases respectively, with 10 bases between them. Per the germline V gene, CDR1 is SGHNT and CDR2 is YYREEE (reference sequence). The CDR3 has 12 residues. The chain's CDR3 is CASIGQLYGYTF. The CDR3 DNA sequence: TGTGCCAGCATCGGACAGCTCTATGGCTACACCTTC.

The chain combines TRBV15 with TRBJ2-4; 9 bases match TRBD2. Trimming cost V 5 bases and J 5 bases; bases outside gene matches: 1. The CDR3 consists of 13 residues. Germline-derived CDR1 and CDR2 are LNHNV and YYDKDF (reference sequence). The CDR3 DNA reads TGTGCCACCAGCTGGACTAGCGAAAACATTCAGTACTTC. This sequence encodes CATSWTSENIQYF.

The chain links TRBV6-4 to TRBJ1-2; 7 bases fit TRBD1. The V gene's germline CDR1 is MRHNA and CDR2 SNTAGT. This CDR3 comprises 12 residues. Germline trimming cut 3 bases from V and 10 bases from J; bases unmatched to any gene: 5. CDR3 sequence (DNA): TGTGCCAGCAGTGAAACAGGGGATGACTACACCTTC. This encodes CASSETGDDYTF.

The chain uses TRBV4-1 and TRBJ2-7; 7 bases align to TRBD1. CDR3 length: 16 amino acids. V was clipped by 1 base and J by 0 bases; unmatched bases: 6. Germline-derived CDR1 and CDR2 are MGHRA and YSYEKL. The CDR3 region has the DNA TGCGCCAGCAGCCAAGTCGACAGGGTCGCCTCCTACGAGCAGTACTTC. It encodes CASSQVDRVASYEQYF.

This rearrangement joins TRBV7-6 to TRBJ2-3; possible D gene TRBD1, 6 bases. CDR1 and CDR2 from the germline V gene are SGHVS and FNYEAQ. This CDR3 has 15 residues. V dropped 5 bases and J dropped 1 base, with 13 bases sitting between them. CDR3 sequence (DNA): TGTGCCAGCAGCCCAGAGGCAGGGGGCACAGATACGCAGTATTTT. It specifies CASSPEAGGTDTQYF.